These 20 T cell receptor beta chains were sequenced from one sample in a study of control samples from healthy donors and cancer patients. The assay was immunoSEQ multiplex PCR, and TCRdb's table has in-frame clones only and misses some. The sample holds 150,000 or so clones, 88% seen once. Sequencing was performed on blood. Every receptor here comes from a man between 18 and 35 years old in good health.

This chain uses TRBV21-1 with TRBJ1-5; the table assigns TRBD1, which was not confirmed against the DNA. TRBV21-1 is described as a pseudogene. There are 15 residues in the CDR3. In nucleotides, the CDR3 is TGTGCCAGCAGCAAATATCGGGACAGGGGTCAGCCCCAGCATTTT. Translated: CASSKYRDRGQPQHF.

J is TRBJ2-5 and V is TRBV6-5, with 9 bases matching TRBD2. Germline V CDR1 and CDR2: MNHEY, SVGAGI. Losses at the gene ends were 2 bases for V and 12 bases for J; bases not matched to a gene: 10. The CDR3 consists of 14 residues. The CDR3 loop is CASSYGVAGAFKYF. CDR3 nucleotide sequence: TGTGCCAGCAGTTACGGGGTAGCGGGGGCTTTCAAGTACTTC.

The CDR3 loop is CASSYGGHTTSGANVLTF. In DNA, the CDR3 is TGTGCCAGCAGCTACGGCGGACATACTACTTCTGGGGCCAACGTCCTGACTTTC. The chain is built from TRBV9 and TRBJ2-6, with D possibly matching TRBD1 (5 bases). The CDR3 runs to 18 residues. Germline CDR1 is SGDLS and CDR2 is YYNGEE. Trimming pared 4 bases from V and 1 base from J, leaving 18 bases between. Together with reference TRBV9 and TRBJ2-6, the CDR3 gives the full variable domain: DSGVTQTPKHLITATGQRVTLRCSPRSGDLSVYWYQQSLDQGLQFLIQYYNGEERAKGNILERFSAQQFPDLHSELNLSSLELGDSALYFCASSYGGHTTSGANVLTFGAGSRLTVL.

This clone has only a few counts. This sequence joins TRBV11-2 and TRBJ2-7, with 7 bases identical to TRBD1. The CDR3 extends over 14 amino acids. Germline values: CDR1 SGHAT, CDR2 FQNNGV. With V trimmed by 6 bases and J by 6 bases, 11 bases remained unmatched. The CDR3 DNA reads as TGTGCCAGCAGTTCAGACAGGGAGCCGATCGAGCAGTACTTC. Its protein is CASSSDREPIEQYF.

This rearrangement joins TRBV6-5 to TRBJ1-6; no clear D gene. Trimming cost V 8 bases and J 8 bases, with 13 bases left between them. CDR1 is MNHEY and CDR2 is SVGAGI in the germline V gene. There are 13 residues in the CDR3. For the CDR3, the DNA is TGTGCCAGCGCGGTGGCTCCGGATTCACCCCTCCACTTT. Protein: CASAVAPDSPLHF.

This chain links TRBV5-6 with TRBJ1-2, with TRBD1 identical over 7 bases. V was clipped by 3 bases and J by 6 bases; unmatched bases: 5. The CDR3 is 13 amino acids. Germline V CDR1 and CDR2: SGHDT, YYEEEE. The CDR3: CASSSDRRNGYTF. The CDR3 DNA follows: TGTGCCAGCAGCTCGGACAGGCGGAATGGCTACACCTTC.

The V and J genes are TRBV19 and TRBJ2-5; either TRBD1 or TRBD2 may fit D (5 bases each). This CDR3 contains 17 residues. V lost 5 bases, J lost 4 bases, and 23 bases lay in between. Germline-derived CDR1 and CDR2 are LNHDA and SQIVND (reference sequence). CDR3 bases: TGTGCCAGTAGTCCTCCGGGACCCTCCATGGGAGTAGAGACCCAGTACTTC. Amino acids: CASSPPGPSMGVETQYF.

V and J are TRBV2 and TRBJ2-1, with D unclear. From germline, CDR1 is SNHLY and CDR2 FYNNEI. Between the trimmed V and J ends, which lost 7 bases and 6 bases, there was a span of 7 bases. The CDR3 loop spans 11 amino acids. The CDR3 coding sequence is TGTGCCAGCACCCCGGGCAATGAGCAGTTCTTC. Encoded protein: CASTPGNEQFF.

The chain recombines TRBV7-2 with TRBJ2-5; TRBD2 matches at 7 bases. J was trimmed by 3 bases and V by 5 bases; bases with no gene match: 3. This CDR3 is built from 13 residues. Germline CDR1 is SGHTA and CDR2 is FQGNSA. CDR3 in DNA: TGTGCCAGCAGCGCGGGGGTGGAAGAGACCCAGTACTTC. Amino acids: CASSAGVEETQYF.

CDR3 nucleotide sequence: TGTGCCAGCAGCTTCGGGGCATCAGAGACCCAGTACTTC. As protein: CASSFGASETQYF. This chain uses TRBV7-3 with TRBJ2-5, with D perhaps given as TRBD1 or TRBD2 (5 bases each). The CDR3 loop spans 13 amino acids. The germline V gene encodes CDR1 SGHTA and CDR2 FQGTGA. V gave up 3 bases and J gave up 4 bases, with 9 bases separating them.

V gene TRBV5-1 combines with J gene TRBJ2-7; the D is unclear. The CDR3 sequence is 14 residues long. Trimming left V 0 bases short and J 0 bases short, with 7 bases between. From germline, CDR1 is SGHRS and CDR2 YFSETQ. This CDR3 is CASSLEVNSYEQYF. CDR3 coding DNA: TGCGCCAGCAGCTTGGAAGTCAACTCCTACGAGCAGTACTTC.

V gene TRBV4-1 combines with J gene TRBJ2-1; D uncertain. Germline values: CDR1 MGHRA, CDR2 YSYEKL. Trimming pared 1 base from V and 7 bases from J, leaving 14 bases between. The CDR3 runs to 15 residues. The CDR3 coding sequence is TGCGCCAGCAGCCAAGCCTGGTTGCTGAGTAATGAGCAGTTCTTC. Its protein is CASSQAWLLSNEQFF.

This clone was detected only once. The V call is TRBV5-1, the J call TRBJ1-1; D unresolved. Germline CDR1 is SGHRS and CDR2 is YFSETQ. This CDR3 spans 15 amino acids. The ends were cut back, 0 bases at V and 2 bases at J, with 11 bases in the middle. In DNA form, the CDR3 reads TGCGCCAGCAGCTTGGCCATTGGGGAAAACACTGAAGCTTTCTTT. Its translation: CASSLAIGENTEAFF.

The V gene is TRBV5-1, the J gene TRBJ1-1; 10 bases line up with TRBD1. The length of the CDR3 is 16 residues. J lost 1 base, V lost 0 bases, and 3 bases had no gene match. Germline V gene sequence: CDR1 SGHRS, CDR2 YFSETQ. The CDR3 DNA reads TGCGCCAGCAGCTTGGAAGGGACAGGGGAGAACACTGAAGCTTTCTTT. This sequence encodes CASSLEGTGENTEAFF.

The chain carries TRBV5-6 and TRBJ2-7; 9 bases are a match to TRBD2. Trimming took 2 bases from V and 2 from J; bases not matched to a gene: 2. CDR3 size: 14 residues. Germline V gene lookup returns CDR1 SGHDT and CDR2 YYEEEE. In DNA form, the CDR3 reads TGTGCCAGCAGCTTAGCGGGGGGAACCTACGAGCAGTACTTC. Its translation: CASSLAGGTYEQYF.

This chain joins TRBV7-6 and TRBJ2-2, with TRBD1 as a possible D gene (6 bases). The CDR3 loop spans 16 amino acids. V lost 1 base and J lost 6, with 15 bases in between. CDR1 and CDR2 from the germline V gene are SGHVS and FNYEAQ. The CDR3, as DNA: TGTGCCAGCAGCTTAGTCGCAGGGGAGCTCGCCGGGGAGCTGTTTTTT. Encoded protein: CASSLVAGELAGELFF. Variable domain in full (rest from reference TRBV7-6 and TRBJ2-2): GAGVSQSPRYKVTKRGQDVALRCDPISGHVSLYWYRQALGQGPEFLTYFNYEAQQDKSGLPNDRFSAERPEGSISTLTIQRTEQRDSAMYRCASSLVAGELAGELFFGEGSRLTVL.

This clone was observed a single time. The V and J genes are TRBV5-8 and TRBJ1-1; TRBD1 matches 7 bases. The CDR3 totals 17 residues. J gave up 1 base and V 4 bases, and 13 bases lay outside the gene matches. Germline values: CDR1 SGHTS, CDR2 YDEGEE. CDR3 protein: CASSRGGPTGRNTEAFF. The DNA of the CDR3 is TGTGCCAGCAGCCGCGGGGGCCCGACAGGGCGGAACACTGAAGCTTTCTTT.

This chain joins TRBV6-5 and TRBJ2-5; the match to TRBD2 covers 9 bases. Germline loops: CDR1 MNHEY, CDR2 SVGAGI. This CDR3 is built from 15 residues. The CDR3 DNA is TGTGCAACTCGGGGGCTAGCGGGAATCAGACAGACCCAGTACTTC. Protein sequence: CATRGLAGIRQTQYF.

The J gene is TRBJ1-1, the V gene TRBV19; possibly TRBD1 for D (6 bases). With 5 bases removed from V and 1 base from J, the gap between germline ends came to 11 bases. In germline, CDR1 is LNHDA, CDR2 SQIVND (reference sequence). The CDR3 loop spans 14 amino acids. CDR3 sequence reads: CASSLQGRNTEAFF. The CDR3 region has the DNA TGTGCCAGTAGTTTACAGGGCAGGAACACTGAAGCTTTCTTT.

The rearrangement joins TRBV24-1 to TRBJ2-5; TRBD1 agrees at 7 bases. CDR1 KGHDR and CDR2 SFDVKD come from the germline V gene. The CDR3 runs to 13 residues. The V segment lost 6 bases and the J segment 5 bases; nucleotides outside the gene matches: 5. CDR3 in amino acids: CATSTGVGETQYF. CDR3 sequence (DNA): TGTGCCACCAGTACAGGGGTAGGCGAGACCCAGTACTTC.